Included here is one TCR beta chain sequence, with context. The antigen is not known. The repertoire was sequenced with immunoSEQ multiplex PCR; TCRdb's copy has only in-frame clones and lacks some. The sample comprises roughly 150,000 clones, under 95% of which are singletons, and approximately 5.5% rests with the top ten. The record originates from a study of T cell responses to AZD1222 COVID-19 vaccine. Study results and limitations: Clonal diversity may have been underestimated in mostly white British donors. Samples come after the peak T cell response, not at day 14.

Analyses pooled second doses at about 4 or about 12 weeks. The TCR comes from an adult who received the AZD1222 COVID-19 vaccine. Sequenced here: peripheral blood, sampled 28 days after the second AZD1222 dose.

The CDR3 sequence: CASALGSIVQFF. DNA of the CDR3: TGTGCCAGCGCGCTGGGGAGCATTGTCCAGTTCTTC. The chain joins TRBV2 to TRBJ2-1; perhaps TRBD2 as D (5 bases). The ends were cut back, 8 bases at V and 13 bases at J, with 18 bases in the middle. This CDR3 contains 12 residues. Germline-derived CDR1 and CDR2 are SNHLY and FYNNEI.